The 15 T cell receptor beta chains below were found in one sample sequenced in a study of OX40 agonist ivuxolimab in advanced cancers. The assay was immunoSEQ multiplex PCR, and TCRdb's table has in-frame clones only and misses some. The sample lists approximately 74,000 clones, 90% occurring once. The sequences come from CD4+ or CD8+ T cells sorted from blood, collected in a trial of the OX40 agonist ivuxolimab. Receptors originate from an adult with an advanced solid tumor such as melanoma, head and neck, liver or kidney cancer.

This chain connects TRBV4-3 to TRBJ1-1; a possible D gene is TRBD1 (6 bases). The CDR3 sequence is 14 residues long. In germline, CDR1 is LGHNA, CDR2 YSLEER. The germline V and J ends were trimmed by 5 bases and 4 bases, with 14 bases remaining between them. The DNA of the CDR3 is TGCGCCAGCAGCACACACAGGGACCCCACTGAAGCTTTCTTT. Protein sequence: CASSTHRDPTEAFF.

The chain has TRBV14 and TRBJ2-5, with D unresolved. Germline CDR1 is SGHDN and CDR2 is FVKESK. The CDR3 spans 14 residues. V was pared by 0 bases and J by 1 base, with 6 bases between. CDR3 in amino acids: CASSQDEVQETQYF. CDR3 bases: TGTGCCAGCAGCCAAGATGAGGTCCAAGAGACCCAGTACTTC.

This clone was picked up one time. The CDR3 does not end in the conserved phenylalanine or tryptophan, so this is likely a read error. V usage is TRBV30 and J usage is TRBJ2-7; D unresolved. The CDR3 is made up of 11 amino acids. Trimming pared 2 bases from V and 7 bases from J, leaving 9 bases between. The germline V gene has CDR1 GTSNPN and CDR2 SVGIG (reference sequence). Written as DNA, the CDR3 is TGTGCCTGGAGTCCAGATCAGGAGCAGTACTCC. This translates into CAWSPDQEQYS.

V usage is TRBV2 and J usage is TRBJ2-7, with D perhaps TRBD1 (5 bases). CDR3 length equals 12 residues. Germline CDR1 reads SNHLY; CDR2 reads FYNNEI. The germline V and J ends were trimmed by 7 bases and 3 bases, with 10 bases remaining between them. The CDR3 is CASKQEIYEQYF. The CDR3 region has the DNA TGTGCCAGCAAACAGGAGATCTACGAGCAGTACTTC.

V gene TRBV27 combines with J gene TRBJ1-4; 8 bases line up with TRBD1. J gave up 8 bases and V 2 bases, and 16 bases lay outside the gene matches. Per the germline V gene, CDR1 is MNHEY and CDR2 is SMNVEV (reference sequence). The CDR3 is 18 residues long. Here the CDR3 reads CASSLGELARQGREKLFF. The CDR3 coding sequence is TGTGCCAGCAGTTTAGGGGAGTTAGCGAGACAGGGGAGGGAAAAACTGTTTTTT.

CDR3 sequence reads: CASSFEDRAKYF. The CDR3 DNA follows: TGTGCCAGCAGCTTCGAGGACAGGGCAAAGTACTTC. The chain has TRBV5-4 and TRBJ2-4; 8 bases fit TRBD1. Germline V gene sequence: CDR1 SGHNT, CDR2 YYREEE (reference sequence). The trim removed 2 bases at V and 14 bases at J, leaving 6 bases unmatched. The CDR3 spans 12 residues.

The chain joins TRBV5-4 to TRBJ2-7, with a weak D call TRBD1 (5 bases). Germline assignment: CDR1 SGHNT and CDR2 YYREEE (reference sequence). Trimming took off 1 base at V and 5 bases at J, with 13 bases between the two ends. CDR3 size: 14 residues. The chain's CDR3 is CASSLIGVENEQYF. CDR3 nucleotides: TGTGCCAGCAGCTTGATAGGGGTGGAGAACGAGCAGTACTTC.

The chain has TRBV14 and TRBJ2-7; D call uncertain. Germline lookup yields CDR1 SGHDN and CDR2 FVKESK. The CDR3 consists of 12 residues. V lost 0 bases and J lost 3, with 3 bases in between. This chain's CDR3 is CASSQDRYEQYF. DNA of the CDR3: TGTGCCAGCAGCCAAGATCGCTACGAGCAGTACTTC.

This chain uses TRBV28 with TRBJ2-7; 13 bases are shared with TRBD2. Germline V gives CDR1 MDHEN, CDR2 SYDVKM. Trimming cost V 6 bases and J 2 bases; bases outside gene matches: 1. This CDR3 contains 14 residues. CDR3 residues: CASRGTSGAYEQYF. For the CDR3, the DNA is TGTGCCAGCAGGGGGACTAGCGGGGCCTACGAGCAGTACTTC.

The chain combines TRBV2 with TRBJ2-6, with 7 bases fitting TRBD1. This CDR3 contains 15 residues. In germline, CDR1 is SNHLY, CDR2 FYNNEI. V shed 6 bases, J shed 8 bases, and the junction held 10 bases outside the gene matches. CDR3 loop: CASRTATGPTNVLTF. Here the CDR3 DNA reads TGTGCCAGCAGGACGGCGACAGGGCCCACCAACGTCCTGACTTTC.

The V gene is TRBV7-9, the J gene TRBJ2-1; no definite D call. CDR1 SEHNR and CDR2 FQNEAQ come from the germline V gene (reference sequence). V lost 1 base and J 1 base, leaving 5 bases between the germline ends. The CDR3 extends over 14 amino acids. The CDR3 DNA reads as TGTGCCAGCAGCTTAGACGGATCCTACAATGAGCAGTTCTTC. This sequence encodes CASSLDGSYNEQFF.

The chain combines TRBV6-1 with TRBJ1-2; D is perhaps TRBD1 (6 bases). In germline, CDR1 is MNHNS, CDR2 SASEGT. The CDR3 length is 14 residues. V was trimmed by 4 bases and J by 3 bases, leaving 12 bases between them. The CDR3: CASSVLWTDYGYTF. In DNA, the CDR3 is TGTGCCAGCAGTGTCTTGTGGACAGACTATGGCTACACCTTC.

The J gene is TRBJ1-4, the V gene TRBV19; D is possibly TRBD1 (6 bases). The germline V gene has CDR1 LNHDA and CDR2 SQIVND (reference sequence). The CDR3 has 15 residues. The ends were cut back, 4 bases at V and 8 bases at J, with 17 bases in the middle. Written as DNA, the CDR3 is TGTGCCAGTAGTACCGCCAACAGGGAAGGCGAAAAACTGTTTTTT. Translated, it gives CASSTANREGEKLFF.

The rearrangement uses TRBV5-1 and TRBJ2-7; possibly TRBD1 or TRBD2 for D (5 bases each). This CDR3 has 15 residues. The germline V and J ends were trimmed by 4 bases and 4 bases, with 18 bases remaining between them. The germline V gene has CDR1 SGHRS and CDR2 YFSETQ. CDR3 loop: CASSTGTKGNYEQYF. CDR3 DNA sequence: TGCGCCAGCAGCACTGGGACCAAGGGAAATTACGAGCAGTACTTC.

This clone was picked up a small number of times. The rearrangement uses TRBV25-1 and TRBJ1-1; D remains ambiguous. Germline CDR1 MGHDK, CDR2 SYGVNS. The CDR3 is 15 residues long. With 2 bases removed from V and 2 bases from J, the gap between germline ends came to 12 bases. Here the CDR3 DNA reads TGTGCCAGCAGTGAAGTTAGCTCCGGTAACACTGAAGCTTTCTTT. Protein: CASSEVSSGNTEAFF.